This TCR beta chain was identified in a study of T cells in Graves' hyperthyroidism and ophthalmopathy. Overall study context: Peripheral blood sampling occurred at initial diagnosis, before any treatment.

Study-wide findings and caveats: Expanded thyroid clonotypes (above 0.001) were mostly also found in blood.

This clonotype was seen at least ten times. Antigen specificity is unknown. Using RNA transcripts as the source, TCR beta CDR3 regions were amplified. With the HTBI primer set, the TCR CDR3 went through a first round of RT-PCR. TCRdb ran MiXCR on the multiplex PCR reads and lists one entry per CDR3 protein. The sample has about 410,000 distinct CDR3 sequences, 14% to 15% seen once. Germline assignment: CDR1 MNHEY and CDR2 SMNVEV (reference sequence). V was pared by 5 bases and J by 8 bases, with 12 bases of the junction left unmatched. The CDR3 extends over 16 amino acids. The study left out patients who had uncontrolled infection, other autoimmune disease, pregnancy or lactation.

The TCR was taken from a man in his late teens or twenties with Graves' ophthalmopathy. The sequenced material came from blood. This chain links TRBV27 with TRBJ2-1; 10 bases line up with TRBD2. CDR3 DNA: TGTGCCAGCAGTCCCCCCCTAGCGGGAGTGAGTTATGAGCAGTTCTTC. This codes for CASSPPLAGVSYEQFF.